This record looks at one T cell receptor beta chain sequence and its context. The antigen is not known. Germline V gene data show CDR1 as SGHAT and CDR2 as FQNNGV. The germline V and J ends were trimmed by 5 bases and 0 bases, with 14 bases remaining between them. This CDR3 region has 16 residues. These data come from a study of cytomegalovirus exposure and HLA in healthy donors. Whole-study results and caveats: Later work found most CMV-associated TCR beta chains apparently HLA-restricted. As a later analysis revealed, the rate of TCR association differed by HLA locus, with DRB1 most and HLA-C fewest. Reports showed the classifier diagnosing cytomegalovirus status with high specificity and sensitivity. At a 0.05 false discovery rate, a later analysis found 18,000 or so TCR beta sequences to be associated with HLA alleles.

Use of 60 Vbeta and 13 Jbeta primers characterized the PCR. TCRdb keeps only in-frame clones here, not all; method: immunoSEQ multiplex PCR. The sample lists about 170,000 clones, roughly 83% occurring once. This chain joins TRBV11-2 and TRBJ1-3; no clear D gene. The clonotype was recovered from a woman aged 50 to 65 in good health and CMV-seronegative. What was sequenced was PBMCs. The CDR3 here is CASSALHVASGNTIYF. The CDR3 DNA is TGTGCCAGCAGCGCCCTACATGTAGCCTCTGGAAACACCATATATTTT.